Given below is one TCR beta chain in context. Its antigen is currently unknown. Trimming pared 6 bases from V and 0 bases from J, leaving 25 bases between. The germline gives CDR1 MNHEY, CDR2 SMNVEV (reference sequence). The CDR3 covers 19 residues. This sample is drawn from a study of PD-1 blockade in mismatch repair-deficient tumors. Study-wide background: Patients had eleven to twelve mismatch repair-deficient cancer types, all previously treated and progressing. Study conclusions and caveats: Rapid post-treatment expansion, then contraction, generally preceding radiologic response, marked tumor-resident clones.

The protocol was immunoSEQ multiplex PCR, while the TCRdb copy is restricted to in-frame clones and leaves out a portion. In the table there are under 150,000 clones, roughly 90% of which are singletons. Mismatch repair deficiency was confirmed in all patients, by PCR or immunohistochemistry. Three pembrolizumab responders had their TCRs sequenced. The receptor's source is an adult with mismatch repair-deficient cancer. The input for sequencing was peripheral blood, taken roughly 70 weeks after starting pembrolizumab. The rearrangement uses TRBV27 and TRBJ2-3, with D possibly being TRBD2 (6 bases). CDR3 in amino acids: CASSTTISVSGGSTDTQYF. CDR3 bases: TGTGCCAGCAGCACAACTATCAGCGTTTCCGGGGGAAGCACAGATACGCAGTATTTT.